This T cell receptor beta chain was documented in a study of long-term antiretroviral therapy in people with HIV (dated by TCRdb to the early 2020s). At the level of the whole study: The earliest samples were collected roughly a decade before the 2015 WHO recommendation for immediate ART, at a time when ART was usually postponed until CD4 counts fell. The cohort contributed about 190 cryopreserved PBMC samples from 30 adults with confirmed HIV infection, collected serially over a mean of roughly 6 years (range 1-12). Whether ART initiation and durable HIV suppression were associated with changes in peripheral blood TRB repertoire composition and diversity was tested in a retrospective serial study. Eleven of the 30 participants with HIV were female. No cross-contamination during QIAcube processing was seen in test extractions of a monoclonal T-cell line run alongside approximately 36 polyclonal samples. Here is what the overall study found, with its caveats: Expanded TRB clones identified before ART initiation dominated the repertoire across all time points, though the dominance fluctuated and decreased in many PLHIV after ART. The samples span the years 2004 to 2017, and the ART regimens used at that time may not be as effective as current regimens. Inferences about post-ART repertoire changes are limited because no data were available on ART adherence, viral resistance or therapy changes. Starting ART was linked to a significant rise in TRB diversity, yet even with long-term ART the diversity remained significantly lower than in transplant donor controls. CDR3 length ranges in HIV repertoires were narrower than in controls, and network structure suggested an antigen-experienced repertoire with only a slight naive shift after ART. Limited PBMC availability meant only the TCR beta chain was sequenced, without alpha chain pairing. Because cell numbers in pre-ART samples were limited, unsorted PBMC were profiled instead of sorted CD4+ and CD8+ T cells.

The sample holds a few counts of this clone. Its antigen remains unidentified. No clone much larger than this one lies a single base away; base qualities are absent. CDR1 and CDR2 (MGHRA, YSYEKL) derive from the germline V gene. The CDR3 runs 17 amino acids, cysteine and phenylalanine included. Of the read, only the CDR3 DNA is kept; its 51 bases are in frame from base 1. The V end loses 0 bases and the J end loses 7 bases, and a stretch of 18 bases separates them. The immunoSEQ hsTCRB v3.0 assay was used at survey level resolution to sequence the TRB variable region. The target sequencing depth for TRB was about 40,000-50,000 T-cell genomes per sample. Pooled TRB libraries were sequenced on an Illumina MiSeq with a v3 150-cycle kit. Per the authors' processing: Repertoire analysis was run in R within a reproducible Nextflow workflow that covered QC, data transformation and analysis. LymphoSeq2, an R package for AIRR-Seq data exploration, was used to implement custom analyses. After excluding a few samples that yielded fewer than 5000 total TRB sequences, 150 to 200 HIV repertoires remained for analysis. Among the 180 to 200 retained HIV repertoires, 55 to 60 were collected before ART initiation and fewer than 150 were collected after ART initiation. Repertoires were downsampled to 5000 TRB nucleotide sequences, with summary statistics averaged over 100 downsampling iterations. The analysis kept only TRB sequences whose CDR3 regions were at least seven amino acids long. A Shannon entropy-derived clonality score and the Gini coefficient were used to measure diversity. In the repertoire networks, any two of the top 5000 CDR3 amino acid sequences were connected whenever the two sequences differed by an edit distance of one. Antigen specificity groups and MHC restriction were predicted for TRB CDR3 amino acid sequences with GLIPH2. To flag known CMV, EBV, HIV or tissue antigen associations, CDR3 amino acid sequences were matched against VDJdb and McPAS-TCR. Pre-ART, post-ART and control groups were compared with Wilcoxon signed-rank tests and Holm-Bonferroni correction. As stored in TCRdb, this immuneACCESS dataset retains in-frame rearrangements with V and J assigned. A fraction of the clones does not appear; measured against another copy, unresolved V genes explain less than half of the discrepancy, and the remainder lacks a known reason. Clone size and the V and J calls come from that table; the DNA yielded D and trimming. In all, the sample holds 20,000 to 30,000 clones, and around 80% of those were seen once. The ten largest clones represent approximately 15% of the sample.

Inclusion was restricted to participants for whom at least one PBMC sample before ART initiation and at least two post-ART samples were available. Treatment was received in the United States of America by all participants with HIV. Before DNA extraction, cryopreserved samples containing about 0.9-10 million PBMC were thawed and washed. At the time of the earliest PBMC sample for each participant with HIV, ages ranged from roughly 23 to 55 years. PBMC samples were contributed by each participant from 1-4 timepoints before ART initiation and 2-8 timepoints after ART initiation, with a median of 7 samples. Serial HIV viral load, CD4+ T-cell count, ART history and demographic data were obtained for every participant. A Qiagen kit on a QIAcube was used to extract genomic DNA from unsorted PBMC, with samples processed in batches of 12.

The sequence was collected from a man aged 25 to 40 with HIV. The sample here was unsorted PBMCs, taken around 4.3 years after starting antiretroviral therapy. This receptor chain uses TRBV4-1 and TRBJ1-4, with a tentative D gene TRBD1 over 6 matching bases. The CDR3 region: CASSQDPSAGVGEKLFF. The bases read TGCGCCAGCAGCCAAGACCCCTCTGCAGGGGTCGGTGAAAAACTGTTTTTT.